These T cell receptor beta chains were read from a single sample in a study of T cell responses to AZD1222 COVID-19 vaccine. Sequencing used immunoSEQ multiplex PCR; TCRdb keeps in-frame clones, though not all of them. The table shows approximately 70,000 clones, with approximately 80% occurring only once. The sequencing here drew on peripheral blood, taken on day 0 of AZD1222 vaccination. These receptor sequences come from an adult in good health. Each CDR3 is given with its conserved first and last residue. D genes are given only for firm matches. Size is omitted from some rows. Given values are once, few, many or a class for expanded clones.

J: TRBJ1-2; D: TRBD1; V: TRBV30; length: 13; size: NA; DNA: TGTGCCTGGAGTAGAGGACAGGGGGATGGCTACACCTTC; CDR3: CAWSRGQGDGYTF
J: TRBJ1-3; D: NA; V: TRBV6-1; length: 14; size: NA; DNA: TGTGCCAGCAGTGAGGGGACAACCGGAAACACCATATATTTT; CDR3: CASSEGTTGNTIYF
J: TRBJ2-7; D: NA; V: TRBV4-2; length: 14; size: NA; DNA: TGTGCCAGCAGCTCCCGGGGGTTAGCCTACGAGCAGTACTTC; CDR3: CASSSRGLAYEQYF
J: TRBJ1-2; D: TRBD1; V: TRBV5-6; length: 14; size: NA; DNA: TGTGCCAGCAGCTTTTCACAGGGGATGGGTGGCTACACCTTC; CDR3: CASSFSQGMGGYTF
J: TRBJ2-7; D: NA; V: TRBV5-4; length: 12; size: NA; DNA: TGTGCCAGCAGCTTGTTTGGGGGCGAGCAGTACTTC; CDR3: CASSLFGGEQYF
J: TRBJ1-1; D: TRBD1; V: TRBV27; length: 15; size: NA; DNA: TGTGCCAGCAGTACCGGGACAGGGCGAGTCACTGAAGCTTTCTTT; CDR3: CASSTGTGRVTEAFF
J: TRBJ2-7; D: NA; V: TRBV5-6; length: 12; size: NA; DNA: TGTGCCAGCAGCTCTGGGGTCTACGAGCAGTACTTC; CDR3: CASSSGVYEQYF
J: TRBJ1-2; D: NA; V: TRBV5-1; length: 15; size: few; DNA: TGCGCCAGCAGCTTGGAGCCCACTCCTAACTATGGCTACACCTTC; CDR3: CASSLEPTPNYGYTF
J: TRBJ1-6; D: NA; V: TRBV6-1; length: 14; size: once; DNA: TGTGCCAGCAGTGAAACAGCCTTTAATTCACCCCTCCACTTT; CDR3: CASSETAFNSPLHF
J: TRBJ2-3; D: TRBD2; V: TRBV5-4; length: 14; size: NA; DNA: TGTGCCAGCAGCTCCGGGACTAGTCTAGATACGCAGTATTTT; CDR3: CASSSGTSLDTQYF
J: TRBJ1-4; D: NA; V: TRBV5-1; length: 16; size: NA; DNA: TGCGCCAGCAGTTTCAGATCGGGTGCAACTAATGAAAAACTGTTTTTT; CDR3: CASSFRSGATNEKLFF
J: TRBJ2-3; D: NA; V: TRBV3-1/TRBV3-2; length: 15; size: few; DNA: TGTGCCAGCAGCCAGATGGGGGGGCCCACAGATACGCAGTATTTT; CDR3: CASSQMGGPTDTQYF
J: TRBJ1-1; D: NA; V: TRBV5-1; length: 14; size: once; DNA: TGCGCCAGCACGTCCAGCGAATGGAACACTGAAGCTTTCTTT; CDR3: CASTSSEWNTEAFF
J: TRBJ1-2; D: NA; V: TRBV29-1; length: 15; size: NA; DNA: TGCAGCGTTGTCCCCCGACAGTCCGGAGACTATGGCTACACCTTC; CDR3: CSVVPRQSGDYGYTF
J: TRBJ2-7; D: TRBD2; V: TRBV5-4; length: 16; size: once; DNA: TGTGCCAGCAGCGCATATCTGGCGGGGGGATCCTACGAGCAGTACTTC; CDR3: CASSAYLAGGSYEQYF
J: TRBJ1-5; D: NA; V: TRBV11-2; length: 13; size: NA; DNA: TGTGCCAGCAGCCCAGGCCCCAGCCAGCCCCAGCATTTT; CDR3: CASSPGPSQPQHF
J: TRBJ1-4; D: NA; V: TRBV30; length: 13; size: NA; DNA: TGTGCCTGGAGTGGGCGGCTTAATGAAAAACTGTTTTTT; CDR3: CAWSGRLNEKLFF
J: TRBJ2-7; D: NA; V: TRBV7-2; length: 15; size: NA; DNA: TGTGCCAGCAAGTTAGAACGGGGTCACTCCTACGAGCAGTACTTC; CDR3: CASKLERGHSYEQYF
J: TRBJ1-2; D: TRBD1; V: TRBV29-1; length: 14; size: NA; DNA: TGCAGCGTTGAAAGGCCCGGGACAGAGGATGGCTACACCTTC; CDR3: CSVERPGTEDGYTF
J: TRBJ2-7; D: NA; V: TRBV7-9; length: 12; size: few; DNA: TGTGCCAGCAGCAGGGGTGGAAACGAGCAGTACTTC; CDR3: CASSRGGNEQYF
J: TRBJ1-3; D: TRBD1; V: TRBV27; length: 15; size: NA; DNA: TGTGCCAGCAGTGGGTCCCGGGACAGCGGAAACACCATATATTTT; CDR3: CASSGSRDSGNTIYF
J: TRBJ2-1; D: TRBD1; V: TRBV29-1; length: 14; size: NA; DNA: TGCAGCGTGGGACAGGCCTTTTCCTACAATGAGCAGTTCTTC; CDR3: CSVGQAFSYNEQFF
J: TRBJ1-2; D: TRBD1; V: TRBV18; length: 15; size: NA; DNA: TGTGCCAGCTCAACCCGGGACAGGGTAGAATATGGCTACACCTTC; CDR3: CASSTRDRVEYGYTF
J: TRBJ2-2; D: NA; V: TRBV27; length: 13; size: NA; DNA: TGTGCCAGCAGGGGGAGGAACACCGGGGAGCTGTTTTTT; CDR3: CASRGRNTGELFF
J: TRBJ1-2; D: NA; V: TRBV11-3; length: 13; size: NA; DNA: TGTGCCAGCAGCTTAGATTCCCAGTATGGCTACACCTTC; CDR3: CASSLDSQYGYTF
J: TRBJ2-1; D: TRBD2; V: TRBV2; length: 14; size: NA; DNA: TGTGCCAGCCGATGGACTAGCGGGTACAATGAGCAGTTCTTC; CDR3: CASRWTSGYNEQFF
J: TRBJ2-2; D: NA; V: TRBV6-1; length: 14; size: NA; DNA: TGTGCCACCATGGGGACCCAGAACACCGGGGAGCTGTTTTTT; CDR3: CATMGTQNTGELFF
J: TRBJ2-1; D: NA; V: TRBV3-1/TRBV3-2; length: 14; size: NA; DNA: TGTGCCAGCAGCCAATTACTTACTATGAGTGAGCAGTTCTTC; CDR3: CASSQLLTMSEQFF
J: TRBJ1-4; D: TRBD1; V: TRBV29-1; length: 13; size: NA; DNA: TGCAGCGGGGGCTCAGGGGGAGGTGAAAAACTGTTTTTT; CDR3: CSGGSGGGEKLFF
J: TRBJ1-4; D: TRBD1; V: TRBV5-4; length: 15; size: NA; DNA: TGTGCCAGCAGCTTCCGGGACAGGGACGGGGAAAAACTGTTTTTT; CDR3: CASSFRDRDGEKLFF
J: TRBJ1-1; D: NA; V: TRBV14; length: 14; size: NA; DNA: TGTGCCAGCAGCCAAGTTGAGGGTGGCACTGAAGCTTTCTTT; CDR3: CASSQVEGGTEAFF
J: TRBJ1-5; D: NA; V: TRBV7-2; length: 15; size: NA; DNA: TGTGCCAGCAGCCTGGTGGGAGGGAGCAATCAGCCCCAGCATTTT; CDR3: CASSLVGGSNQPQHF
J: TRBJ2-7; D: TRBD1; V: TRBV9; length: 14; size: NA; DNA: TGTGCCAGCAGCTCACGGACAGGGTACGCCGAGCAGTACTTC; CDR3: CASSSRTGYAEQYF
J: TRBJ2-1; D: NA; V: TRBV21-1; length: 16; size: once; DNA: TGTGCCAGCCTATCGTCTCGGAGTGGCTCCTACAATGAGCAGTTCTTC; CDR3: CASLSSRSGSYNEQFF
J: TRBJ1-5; D: NA; V: TRBV6-5; length: 14; size: NA; DNA: TGTGCCAGCAGTCCGACGGATAGCAATCAGCCCCAGCATTTT; CDR3: CASSPTDSNQPQHF
J: TRBJ1-1; D: TRBD1; V: TRBV29-1; length: 12; size: NA; DNA: TGCAGCGTTTGGGACAGGGGAACTGAAGCTTTCTTT; CDR3: CSVWDRGTEAFF
J: TRBJ1-1; D: NA; V: TRBV6-5; length: 12; size: NA; DNA: TGTGCCAGCAAGCTTGGGGACACTGAAGCTTTCTTT; CDR3: CASKLGDTEAFF
J: TRBJ2-1; D: TRBD1; V: TRBV11-1; length: 15; size: once; DNA: TGTGCCAGCAGCTCGGGACAGGGGGGGCACAATGAGCAGTTCTTC; CDR3: CASSSGQGGHNEQFF
J: TRBJ2-7; D: NA; V: TRBV9; length: 15; size: NA; DNA: TGTGCCAGCAGCCCCCGGGCAGGGAGGACCTACGAGCAGTACTTC; CDR3: CASSPRAGRTYEQYF
J: TRBJ2-6; D: NA; V: TRBV11-3; length: 16; size: NA; DNA: TGTGCCAGCACCTTCAGGTCAGGGGCCGGGGCCAACGTCCTGACTTTC; CDR3: CASTFRSGAGANVLTF
J: TRBJ1-1; D: NA; V: TRBV28; length: 15; size: NA; DNA: TGTGCCAGCAGGGGACGGGACGGTGTGGGCACTGAAGCTTTCTTT; CDR3: CASRGRDGVGTEAFF
J: TRBJ2-1; D: NA; V: TRBV13; length: 15; size: NA; DNA: TGTGCCAGCAGCTTAAGAGGGGACTTACTCGATGAGCAGTTCTTC; CDR3: CASSLRGDLLDEQFF
J: TRBJ2-7; D: NA; V: TRBV5-6; length: 16; size: once; DNA: TGTGCCAGCAGCATCGGATACAACAGGGATACCTACGAGCAGTACTTC; CDR3: CASSIGYNRDTYEQYF
J: TRBJ1-3; D: TRBD1; V: TRBV19; length: 16; size: NA; DNA: TGTGCCAGTAGTATTCAGGGGGGACTATCTGGAAACACCATATATTTT; CDR3: CASSIQGGLSGNTIYF
J: TRBJ2-1; D: TRBD2; V: TRBV10-2; length: 15; size: NA; DNA: TGCGCCAGCAGTGAGTCATTAGCGGGCCCGGATGAGCAGTTCTTC; CDR3: CASSESLAGPDEQFF
J: TRBJ1-5; D: NA; V: TRBV19; length: 15; size: NA; DNA: TGTGCCAGTAACTCTATGTACACTAGCAATCAGCCCCAGCATTTT; CDR3: CASNSMYTSNQPQHF
J: TRBJ1-2; D: TRBD1; V: TRBV27; length: 14; size: NA; DNA: TGTGCCAGCAGTTTGACAGGGCTTAACTATGGCTACACCTTC; CDR3: CASSLTGLNYGYTF
J: TRBJ1-2; D: TRBD1; V: TRBV3-1/TRBV3-2; length: 15; size: NA; DNA: TGTGCCAGCAGCCAATTGACAGGGGGCATAGATGGCTACACCTTC; CDR3: CASSQLTGGIDGYTF
J: TRBJ1-3; D: NA; V: TRBV11-2; length: 15; size: NA; DNA: TGTGCCAGCAGCTTAGTGGGGCAATCTGGAAACACCATATATTTT; CDR3: CASSLVGQSGNTIYF